The 20 T cell receptor beta chains reported below all come from one sample, sequenced in a study of graft-versus-host responses after intestinal transplantation. The protocol was immunoSEQ multiplex PCR, while the TCRdb copy is restricted to in-frame clones and leaves out a portion. The table includes tens of thousands of clones, roughly nine tenths detected once. These receptors' antigens are unknown. The sequences come from unstimulated CD4+ T cells sorted from spleen or lymph node cells, collected before intestinal transplant. The receptors were sampled from a human donor who received an intestinal transplant.

The genes are TRBV7-8 and TRBJ2-7; perhaps TRBD1 as D (5 bases). This CDR3 is 13 amino acids long. The germline V gene encodes CDR1 SGHVS and CDR2 FQNEAQ. The ends were cut back, 3 bases at V and 6 bases at J, with 12 bases in the middle. CDR3 protein: CASSFPGSSEQYF. CDR3 coding DNA: TGTGCCAGCAGCTTCCCAGGGTCGTCCGAGCAGTACTTC.

This chain connects TRBV30 to TRBJ1-3; D is possibly TRBD1 (5 bases). The CDR3 is 13 residues long. V lost 5 bases and J lost 0, with 8 bases in between. The germline CDR1 and CDR2 sequences are GTSNPN and SVGIG (reference sequence). Here the CDR3 reads CAWQGRSGNTIYF. The CDR3 DNA reads TGTGCCTGGCAGGGCCGCTCTGGAAACACCATATATTTT. The complete variable domain, with remaining parts taken from reference TRBV30 and TRBJ1-3, reads SQTIHQWPATLVQPVGSPLSLECTVEGTSNPNLYWYRQAAGRGLQLLFYSVGIGQISSEVPQNLSASRPQDRQFILSSKKLLLSDSGFYLCAWQGRSGNTIYFGEGSWLTVV.

The CDR3 region is CASSQERSGGGGEQYF. The CDR3 coding sequence is TGCGCCAGCAGCCAAGAAAGATCAGGGGGCGGAGGCGAGCAGTACTTC. V usage is TRBV4-3 and J usage is TRBJ2-7; 8 nucleotides match TRBD1. From germline, CDR1 is LGHNA and CDR2 YSLEER. The CDR3 consists of 16 residues. J gave up 6 bases and V 0 bases, and 10 bases lay outside the gene matches.

This clone showed up just once. The chain employs TRBV11-2 and TRBJ1-1; the D is unclear. V dropped 3 bases and J dropped 0 bases, with 11 bases sitting between them. The V gene's germline CDR1 is SGHAT and CDR2 FQNNGV. CDR3 size: 15 residues. CDR3 region: CASSFLGTVNTEAFF. The CDR3 coding sequence is TGTGCCAGCAGCTTTCTAGGTACGGTGAACACTGAAGCTTTCTTT. Full variable domain (rest looked up from reference TRBV11-2 and TRBJ1-1): EAGVAQSPRYKIIEKRQSVAFWCNPISGHATLYWYQQILGQGPKLLIQFQNNGVVDDSQLPKDRFSAERLKGVDSTLKIQPAKLEDSAVYLCASSFLGTVNTEAFFGQGTRLTVV.

This clone came up once. The chain combines TRBV19 with TRBJ2-5; possibly TRBD2 for D (6 bases). The V end was cut by 4 bases, the J end by 2 bases, with 14 bases between. Germline assignment: CDR1 LNHDA and CDR2 SQIVND (reference sequence). The CDR3 consists of 15 residues. The CDR3 loop reads CASSSQRGEQETQYF. The CDR3 DNA reads TGTGCCAGTAGTAGTCAGCGCGGGGAACAAGAGACCCAGTACTTC.

V is TRBV5-1 and J is TRBJ2-5; 11 positions match TRBD1. The V gene's germline CDR1 is SGHRS and CDR2 YFSETQ. J gave up 11 bases and V 4 bases, and 10 bases lay outside the gene matches. This CDR3 spans 14 amino acids. The CDR3 DNA reads TGCGCCAGCAGCGGGAGGACAGGGGGCGGAGAGCAGTACTTC. Its translation: CASSGRTGGGEQYF.

CDR3 DNA: TGTGCCAGCTCACCATCACCGGGACAGACCACCTACGAGCAGTACTTC. This sequence encodes CASSPSPGQTTYEQYF. The gene calls are TRBV18 and TRBJ2-7; 7 nucleotides match TRBD1. The V segment lost 2 bases and the J segment 2 bases; nucleotides outside the gene matches: 9. The CDR3 contains 16 residues. Looked up from germline, CDR1 is KGHSH and CDR2 is LQKENI.

The chain has TRBV13 and TRBJ2-7; 8 nucleotides align to TRBD1. V trimming: 3 bases; J trimming: 3 bases; junction bases outside the gene matches: 4. Germline loops: CDR1 PRHDT, CDR2 FYEKMQ (reference sequence). The CDR3 is made up of 14 amino acids. The CDR3 nucleotides read TGTGCCAGCAGCTTCCGGGACAGGATCTACGAGCAGTACTTC. Amino acids: CASSFRDRIYEQYF.

The CDR3 sequence is CASSYSTVKSEAFF. CDR3 nucleotides: TGTGCCAGCAGTTACTCGACAGTTAAGTCTGAAGCTTTCTTT. The V gene is TRBV6-5, the J gene TRBJ1-1; perhaps TRBD1 as D (5 bases). Germline V gives CDR1 MNHEY, CDR2 SVGAGI. V was cut by 0 bases and J by 6 bases, with 11 bases left in between. This CDR3 is 14 amino acids long.

DNA for the CDR3: TGCGCCAGCAGTGAGTGGGGGGGGACGGGAACCGGGGAGCTGTTTTTT. Its translation: CASSEWGGTGTGELFF. V and J are TRBV10-1 and TRBJ2-2; TRBD2 agrees at 7 bases. Unmatched junction bases numbered 7, after V lost 1 base and J lost 5 bases. From germline, CDR1 is WNHNN and CDR2 SYGVQD (reference sequence). The CDR3 consists of 16 residues.

The chain is built from TRBV19 and TRBJ1-2; TRBD1 matches at 8 bases. Germline CDR1 is LNHDA and CDR2 is SQIVND (reference sequence). V lost 1 base and J lost 6; bases outside the gene matches: 7. The CDR3 contains 15 residues. The CDR3 here is CASSIGGQGADGYTF. In nucleotides, the CDR3 is TGTGCCAGTAGTATAGGTGGCCAGGGGGCAGATGGCTACACCTTC. Full variable domain (outside the CDR3, taken from reference TRBV19 and TRBJ1-2): DGGITQSPKYLFRKEGQNVTLSCEQNLNHDAMYWYRQDPGQGLRLIYYSQIVNDFQKGDIAEGYSVSREKKESFPLTVTSAQKNPTAFYLCASSIGGQGADGYTFGSGTRLTVV.

This chain connects TRBV11-3 to TRBJ2-7; 7 nucleotides align to TRBD1. The germline V gene has CDR1 SGHNT and CDR2 YENEEA. This CDR3 region has 14 residues. Trimming cost V 5 bases and J 0 bases; bases outside gene matches: 4. CDR3 nucleotides: TGTGCCAGCAGCCCGGGACAGTTCTCCTACGAGCAGTACTTC. Translated, it gives CASSPGQFSYEQYF.

This clone came up once. This rearrangement joins TRBV19 to TRBJ2-3, with 10 bases fitting TRBD1. CDR3 length equals 14 residues. V gave up 6 bases and J gave up 2 bases; unmatched junction bases: 2. Looked up from germline, CDR1 is LNHDA and CDR2 is SQIVND (reference sequence). This CDR3 reads CASRDRGNTDTQYF. The CDR3 nucleotides read TGTGCCAGTAGGGACAGGGGGAACACAGATACGCAGTATTTT.

The chain is built from TRBV11-2 and TRBJ1-3; D possibly corresponds to TRBD1 (5 bases). Trimming removed 5 bases at V and 2 bases at J, with 16 bases between. The CDR3 consists of 16 residues. CDR1 and CDR2 (germline): SGHAT, FQNNGV. The chain's CDR3 is CASSMDRGLAGNTIYF. CDR3 sequence (DNA): TGTGCCAGCAGCATGGATCGGGGACTGGCTGGAAACACCATATATTTT.

The chain has TRBV2 and TRBJ2-3; TRBD2 matches 12 bases. Germline loops: CDR1 SNHLY, CDR2 FYNNEI. V was clipped by 6 bases and J by 1 base; unmatched bases: 5. The CDR3 has 16 amino acids. The chain's CDR3 is CASRPGLAGRTDTQYF. CDR3 sequence (DNA): TGTGCCAGCAGACCCGGACTAGCGGGGCGCACAGATACGCAGTATTTT.

The genes are TRBV25-1 and TRBJ1-1, with D possibly matching TRBD1 (6 bases). With 4 bases removed from V and 5 bases from J, the gap between germline ends came to 14 bases. In germline, CDR1 is MGHDK, CDR2 SYGVNS. The length of the CDR3 is 14 residues. The CDR3 is CASSVAGQKTEAFF. DNA of the CDR3: TGTGCCAGCAGTGTAGCCGGACAGAAAACTGAAGCTTTCTTT.

This rearrangement joins TRBV2 to TRBJ1-2, with 12 positions matching TRBD1. Germline V gene lookup returns CDR1 SNHLY and CDR2 FYNNEI. V lost 5 bases and J lost 8; bases outside the gene matches: 9. This CDR3 comprises 15 residues. The CDR3 DNA reads TGTGCCAGCAGTTCTCCGGGACAGGGGGCGAGGGGCTACACCTTC. Protein sequence: CASSSPGQGARGYTF.

J is TRBJ2-5 and V is TRBV7-2; 7 nucleotides agree with TRBD2. CDR3 length equals 15 residues. V gave up 3 bases and J gave up 5 bases; unmatched junction bases: 9. Germline values: CDR1 SGHTA, CDR2 FQGNSA. The CDR3 region has the DNA TGTGCCAGCAGCTTGCAGCGGGGAGCCCCCGAGACCCAGTACTTC. The encoded protein is CASSLQRGAPETQYF.

This chain joins TRBV4-1 and TRBJ1-2; D is unresolved. Germline V lookup: CDR1 MGHRA, CDR2 YSYEKL. The CDR3 consists of 13 residues. V dropped 1 base and J dropped 4 bases, with 7 bases sitting between them. The CDR3 reads CASSQGQFYGYTF. DNA of the CDR3: TGCGCCAGCAGCCAAGGGCAGTTCTATGGCTACACCTTC.

The rearrangement uses TRBV5-1 and TRBJ1-1, with D possibly TRBD1 on 6 matching bases. Germline values: CDR1 SGHRS, CDR2 YFSETQ. The CDR3 is 14 residues long. V was clipped by 2 bases and J by 1 base, with 9 bases between them. The chain's CDR3 is CASSFAQGNTEAFF. In DNA form, the CDR3 reads TGCGCCAGCAGCTTCGCACAGGGGAACACTGAAGCTTTCTTT.